There are a few counts of the clone carrying this T cell receptor beta chain. No antigen is known for it. PCR involved 60 Vbeta and 13 Jbeta primers. Only in-frame clones appear in the TCRdb table, and some are missing; sequencing was by immunoSEQ multiplex PCR. This table has 170,000 or so clones, about 73% appearing once. This record belongs to a study of cytomegalovirus exposure and HLA in healthy donors. General study results and limits: Among the most significant clusters, several appeared linked to common viral pathogens in a later analysis. HLA alleles were associated with fewer than 20,000 TCR beta sequences in a later analysis at 0.05 false discovery rate.

The trim removed 6 bases at V and 5 bases at J, leaving 4 bases unmatched. Germline values: CDR1 SNHLY, CDR2 FYNNEI. The CDR3 loop spans 13 amino acids. This TCR came from a woman between 35 and 50 years old in good health and CMV-seronegative. This chain joins TRBV2 and TRBJ2-1; 7 bases map to TRBD1. Sequencing used PBMCs. In nucleotides, the CDR3 is TGTGCCAGCAGCGGGGACAGCAACAATGAGCAGTTCTTC. It encodes CASSGDSNNEQFF.